One sample yielded the 17 T cell receptor beta chains listed below, sequenced in a study of early T cells in non-severe SARS-CoV-2 infection. TCRdb redid the calling of the 5' RACE reads with MiXCR, one entry per CDR3 protein. The data show roughly 40,000 distinct CDR3 sequences, roughly 4.3% seen once. The source material was whole blood. These receptors all come from an adult who was a healthcare worker with PCR-confirmed SARS-CoV-2 infection or an uninfected control (not recorded which).

J is TRBJ2-5 and V is TRBV3-1; D not certain. The CDR3 totals 13 residues. CDR1 is LGHDT and CDR2 is YNNKEL in the germline V gene (reference sequence). V lost 5 bases and J 2 bases, leaving 9 bases between the germline ends. The CDR3 DNA reads TGTGCCAGCAGCTATAGAATACAAGAGACCCAGTACTTC. This sequence encodes CASSYRIQETQYF.

This clonotype was recorded many times. V usage is TRBV11-2 and J usage is TRBJ2-1; maybe TRBD2 (5 bases). CDR1 and CDR2 from the germline V gene are SGHAT and FQNNGV. V was trimmed by 5 bases and J by 8 bases, leaving 22 bases between them. The CDR3 runs to 16 residues. DNA of the CDR3: TGTGCCAGCAGCCGGCTACTAGGGCTAGCAATCGATGAGCAGTTCTTC. Its protein product is CASSRLLGLAIDEQFF.

In its sample, this clonotype was seen a few times. V gene TRBV27 combines with J gene TRBJ1-1; 8 bases agree with TRBD1. From germline, CDR1 is MNHEY and CDR2 SMNVEV (reference sequence). CDR3 length: 17 residues. The ends lost 5 bases at V and 5 bases at J; junction bases unmatched: 16. CDR3 amino acids: CASSTRTGWPLATEAFF. The CDR3 DNA is TGTGCCAGCAGTACCCGGACAGGGTGGCCTCTAGCGACTGAAGCTTTCTTT.

In its sample, this clonotype was seen many times. V gene TRBV5-4 combines with J gene TRBJ2-7; 9 positions match TRBD1. Trimming took 0 bases from V and 7 from J; bases not matched to a gene: 2. The CDR3 runs to 13 residues. Germline V gene data show CDR1 as SGHNT and CDR2 as YYREEE (reference sequence). This CDR3 is CASSLDRGREQYF. The CDR3 bases are TGTGCCAGCAGCTTGGACAGGGGGCGTGAGCAGTACTTC.

This clonotype came up a few times. V is TRBV6-5 and J is TRBJ2-1; 9 nucleotides line up with TRBD2. The CDR3 extends over 14 amino acids. CDR1 and CDR2 from the germline V gene are MNHEY and SVGAGI. V gave up 8 bases and J gave up 4 bases; unmatched junction bases: 6. CDR3: CASLPSGGYNEQFF. For the CDR3, the DNA is TGTGCCAGCCTCCCAAGCGGGGGGTACAATGAGCAGTTCTTC.

This clonotype has a count of ten or more. The chain carries TRBV7-9 and TRBJ2-3; a weak D match, TRBD2 (6 bases). From germline, CDR1 is SEHNR and CDR2 FQNEAQ (reference sequence). The V and J ends lost 4 bases and 1 base respectively, with 12 bases between them. The CDR3 is made up of 15 amino acids. The CDR3 bases are TGTGCCAGCAGCTCCCGGGTAGCGGGCACAGATACGCAGTATTTT. Encoded protein: CASSSRVAGTDTQYF.

This clonotype turned up a few times. V gene TRBV20-1 combines with J gene TRBJ1-1, with D maybe TRBD1 (5 bases). In germline, CDR1 is DFQATT, CDR2 SNEGSKA (reference sequence). Trimming left V 3 bases short and J 0 bases short, with 8 bases between. The CDR3 extends over 13 amino acids. In nucleotides, the CDR3 is TGCAGTGCTAGGGGGCTCCTGAACACTGAAGCTTTCTTT. It specifies CSARGLLNTEAFF.

The table lists this clonotype with many counts. This chain links TRBV6-2 or TRBV6-3 with TRBJ2-6; the D is unclear. V gave up 2 bases and J gave up 0 bases, with 2 bases separating them. The CDR3 is 14 amino acids. Germline CDR1 MNHEY, CDR2 SVGEGT. CDR3 DNA sequence: TGTGCCAGCAGTTACAACTCTGGGGCCAACGTCCTGACTTTC. Translated: CASSYNSGANVLTF.

J is TRBJ1-1 and V is TRBV14; D is possibly TRBD1 (5 bases). V shed 4 bases and J shed 2 bases, with 8 bases lying between them. CDR1 is SGHDN, CDR2 FVKESK, per germline. The CDR3 spans 13 residues. The CDR3 spells CASSPQVNTEAFF. CDR3 coding DNA: TGTGCCAGCAGCCCACAGGTTAACACTGAAGCTTTCTTT.

The table lists this clonotype with many counts. The V and J genes are TRBV30 and TRBJ2-3; maybe TRBD1 (5 bases). This CDR3 has 12 amino acids. Deletions cut 0 bases from V and 6 bases from J, with 7 bases between. The germline gives CDR1 GTSNPN, CDR2 SVGIG (reference sequence). As DNA, the CDR3 is TGTGCCTGGAGTGTAAAGGGGGATACGCAGTATTTT. Translation gives CAWSVKGDTQYF.

This clonotype was counted between two and nine times. V is TRBV6-2 or TRBV6-3 and J is TRBJ2-7; TRBD2 agrees at 7 bases. Germline loops: CDR1 MNHEY, CDR2 SVGEGT. The CDR3 is made up of 13 amino acids. After removal of 5 bases from V and 4 bases from J, the junction contained 5 bases not matched to a gene. The CDR3 DNA reads TGTGCCAGCAGTGGGAGCGGGGAATACGAGCAGTACTTC. As protein: CASSGSGEYEQYF.

This clonotype has at least ten counts. V and J are TRBV7-8 and TRBJ2-7; TRBD1 might be the D (5 bases). This CDR3 comprises 13 residues. V was trimmed by 3 bases and J by 6 bases, leaving 12 bases between them. Per germline, CDR1 SGHVS and CDR2 FQNEAQ. Here the CDR3 reads CASSLGPAGEQYF. CDR3 in DNA: TGTGCCAGCAGCTTGGGGCCGGCAGGCGAGCAGTACTTC.

Ten or more counts support this clonotype. The CDR3 region is CASSPLTGGEDQPQHF. The CDR3 DNA reads as TGTGCCAGCAGTCCACTGACAGGGGGCGAGGATCAGCCCCAGCATTTT. The gene calls are TRBV12-3 or TRBV12-4 and TRBJ1-5; 10 bases fit TRBD1. The trim removed 5 bases at V and 5 bases at J, leaving 9 bases unmatched. The CDR3 extends over 16 amino acids.

Ten or more counts support this clonotype. V usage is TRBV19 and J usage is TRBJ2-3; a weak D match, TRBD2 (6 bases). The V gene lost 3 bases and the J gene lost 2 bases, with 12 bases spanning the gap. Germline CDR1 LNHDA, CDR2 SQIVND (reference sequence). The CDR3 covers 15 residues. As DNA, the CDR3 is TGTGCCAGTAGTATGGTGGGACTCACCACAGATACGCAGTATTTT. It encodes CASSMVGLTTDTQYF.

This clonotype has only a few counts. The CDR3 sequence: CASSPPSGSSYNEQFF. The CDR3 bases are TGCGCCAGCAGCCCCCCTAGCGGGAGCTCCTACAATGAGCAGTTCTTC. The chain uses TRBV5-1 and TRBJ2-1; 10 positions match TRBD2. The ends lost 4 bases at V and 0 bases at J; junction bases unmatched: 4. The germline gives CDR1 SGHRS, CDR2 YFSETQ. The CDR3 consists of 16 residues. The variable domain in full, with the rest retrieved from reference TRBV5-1 and TRBJ2-1, is KAGVTQTPRYLIKTRGQQVTLSCSPISGHRSVSWYQQTPGQGLQFLFEYFSETQRNKGNFPGRFSGRQFSNSRSEMNVSTLELGDSALYLCASSPPSGSSYNEQFFGPGTRLTVL.

This clonotype was observed many times. The chain combines TRBV7-9 with TRBJ1-5; D uncertain. The CDR3 totals 15 residues. Germline V gene sequence: CDR1 SEHNR, CDR2 FQNEAQ (reference sequence). V lost 7 bases to trimming and J lost 9 bases, with 22 bases between them. CDR3: CASTPMSRPITPQHF. DNA of the CDR3: TGTGCCAGCACCCCTATGTCGAGGCCAATTACGCCCCAGCATTTT.

This chain connects TRBV20-1 to TRBJ2-5; D is undetermined. V was clipped by 1 base and J by 1 base, with 10 bases between them. Germline-derived CDR1 and CDR2 are DFQATT and SNEGSKA (reference sequence). This CDR3 is 14 amino acids long. CDR3 in DNA: TGCAGTGCTAGAGGGGTGGACCTCCAAGAGACCCAGTACTTC. This encodes CSARGVDLQETQYF.